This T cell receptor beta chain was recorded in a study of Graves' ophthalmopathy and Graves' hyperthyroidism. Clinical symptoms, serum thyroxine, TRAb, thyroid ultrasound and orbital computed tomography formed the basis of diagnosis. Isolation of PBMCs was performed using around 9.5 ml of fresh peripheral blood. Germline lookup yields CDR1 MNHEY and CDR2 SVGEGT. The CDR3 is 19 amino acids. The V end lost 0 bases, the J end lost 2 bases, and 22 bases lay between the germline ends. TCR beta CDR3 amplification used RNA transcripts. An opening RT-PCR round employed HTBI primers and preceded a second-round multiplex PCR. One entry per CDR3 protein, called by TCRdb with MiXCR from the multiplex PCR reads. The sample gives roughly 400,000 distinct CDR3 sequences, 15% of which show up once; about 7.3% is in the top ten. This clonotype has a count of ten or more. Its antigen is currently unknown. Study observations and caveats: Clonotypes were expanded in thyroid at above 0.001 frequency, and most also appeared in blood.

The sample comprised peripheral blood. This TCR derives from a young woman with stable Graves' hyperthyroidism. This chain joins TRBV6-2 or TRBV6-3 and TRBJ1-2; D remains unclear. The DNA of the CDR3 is TGTGCCAGCAGTTACTCCAACCACAACCCGGGAAGGTCGAACTATGGCTACACCTTC. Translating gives CASSYSNHNPGRSNYGYTF.